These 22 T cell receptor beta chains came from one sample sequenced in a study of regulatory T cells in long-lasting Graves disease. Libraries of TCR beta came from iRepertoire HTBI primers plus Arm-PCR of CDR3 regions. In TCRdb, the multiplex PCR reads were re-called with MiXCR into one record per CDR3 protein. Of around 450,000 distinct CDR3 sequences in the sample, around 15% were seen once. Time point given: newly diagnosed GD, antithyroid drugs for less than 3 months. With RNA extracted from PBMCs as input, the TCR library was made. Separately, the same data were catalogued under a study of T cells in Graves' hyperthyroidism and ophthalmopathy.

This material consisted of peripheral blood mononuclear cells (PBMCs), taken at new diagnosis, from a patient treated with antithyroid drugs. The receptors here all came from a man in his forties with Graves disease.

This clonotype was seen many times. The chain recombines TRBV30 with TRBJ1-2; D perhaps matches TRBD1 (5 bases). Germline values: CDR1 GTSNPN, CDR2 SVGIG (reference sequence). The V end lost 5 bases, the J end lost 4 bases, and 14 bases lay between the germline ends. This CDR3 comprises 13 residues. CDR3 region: CAWQGPQSYGYTF. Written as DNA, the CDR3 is TGTGCCTGGCAGGGCCCCCAAAGCTATGGCTACACCTTC.

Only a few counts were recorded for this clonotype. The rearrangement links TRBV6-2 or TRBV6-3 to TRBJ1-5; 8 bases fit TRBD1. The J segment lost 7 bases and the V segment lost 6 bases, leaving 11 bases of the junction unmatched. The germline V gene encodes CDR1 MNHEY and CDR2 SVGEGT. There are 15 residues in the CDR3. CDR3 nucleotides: TGTGCCAGCAGAAAGCAGGGGGCTTTAGCGCAGCCCCAGCATTTT. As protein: CASRKQGALAQPQHF.

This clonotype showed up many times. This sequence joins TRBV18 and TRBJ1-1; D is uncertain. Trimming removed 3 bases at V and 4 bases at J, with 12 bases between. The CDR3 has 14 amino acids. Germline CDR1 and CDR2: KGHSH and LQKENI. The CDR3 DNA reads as TGTGCCAGCTCACCGGAGGGCGTGGGCACTGAAGCTTTCTTT. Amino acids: CASSPEGVGTEAFF.

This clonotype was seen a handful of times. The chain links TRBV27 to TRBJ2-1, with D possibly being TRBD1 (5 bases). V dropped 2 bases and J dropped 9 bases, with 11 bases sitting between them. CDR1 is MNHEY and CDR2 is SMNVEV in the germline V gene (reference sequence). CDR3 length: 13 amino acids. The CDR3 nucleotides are TGTGCCAGCAGTTTAAATCAGGGAATTGAGCAGTTCTTC. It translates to CASSLNQGIEQFF.

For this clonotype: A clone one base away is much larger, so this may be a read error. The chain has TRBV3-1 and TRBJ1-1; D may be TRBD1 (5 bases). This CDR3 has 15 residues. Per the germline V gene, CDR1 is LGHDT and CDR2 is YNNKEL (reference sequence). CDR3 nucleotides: TGTACCAGCAGCCAAGATAGAGGGGCTAGCACTGAAGCTTTCTTT. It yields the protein CTSSQDRGASTEAFF.

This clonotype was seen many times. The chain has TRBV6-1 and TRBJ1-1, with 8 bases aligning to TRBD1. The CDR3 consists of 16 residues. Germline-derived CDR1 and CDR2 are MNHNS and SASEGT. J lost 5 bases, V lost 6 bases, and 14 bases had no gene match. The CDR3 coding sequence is TGTGCCAGCAGACCCGCTACGGGACAGGTGGAGACTGAAGCTTTCTTT. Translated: CASRPATGQVETEAFF.

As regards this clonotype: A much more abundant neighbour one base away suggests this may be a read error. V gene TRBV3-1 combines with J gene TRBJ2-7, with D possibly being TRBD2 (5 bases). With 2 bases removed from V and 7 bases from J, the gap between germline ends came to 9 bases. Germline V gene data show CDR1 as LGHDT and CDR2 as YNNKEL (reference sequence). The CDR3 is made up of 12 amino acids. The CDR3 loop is CASSQQRREQYF. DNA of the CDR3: TGTGCCAGCAGCCAACAGCGGAGAGAGCAGTACTTC.

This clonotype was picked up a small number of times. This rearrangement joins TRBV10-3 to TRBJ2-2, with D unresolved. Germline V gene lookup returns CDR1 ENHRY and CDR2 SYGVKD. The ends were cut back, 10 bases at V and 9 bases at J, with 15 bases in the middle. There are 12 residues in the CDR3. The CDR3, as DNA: TGTGCCAGCCGCCGCCTGGAGTGGGAGCTGTTTTTT. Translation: CASRRLEWELFF.

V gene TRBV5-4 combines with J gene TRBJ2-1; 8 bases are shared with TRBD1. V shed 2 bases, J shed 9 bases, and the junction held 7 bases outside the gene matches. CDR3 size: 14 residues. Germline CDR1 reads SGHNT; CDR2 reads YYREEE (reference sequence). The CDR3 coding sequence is TGTGCCAGCAGCTTAGGACAGGGTCGGGGTGAGCAGTTCTTC. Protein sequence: CASSLGQGRGEQFF.

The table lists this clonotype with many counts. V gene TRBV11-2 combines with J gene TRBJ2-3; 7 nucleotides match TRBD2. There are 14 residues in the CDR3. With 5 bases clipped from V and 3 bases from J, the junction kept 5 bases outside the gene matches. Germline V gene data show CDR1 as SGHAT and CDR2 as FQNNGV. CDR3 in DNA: TGTGCCAGCAGCCTGTGGCGGGAGACAGATACGCAGTATTTT. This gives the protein CASSLWRETDTQYF.

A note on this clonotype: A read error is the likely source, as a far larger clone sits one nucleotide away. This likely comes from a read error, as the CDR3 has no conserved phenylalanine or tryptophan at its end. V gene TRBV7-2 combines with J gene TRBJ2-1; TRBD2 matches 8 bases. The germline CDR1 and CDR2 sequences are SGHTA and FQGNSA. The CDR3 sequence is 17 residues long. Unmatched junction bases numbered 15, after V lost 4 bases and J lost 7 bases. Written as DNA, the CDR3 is TGTGCCAGCAGCTCCCTAAGCGGGAGTCTTATCGTGAATGAGCAGTTCTCC. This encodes CASSSLSGSLIVNEQFS.

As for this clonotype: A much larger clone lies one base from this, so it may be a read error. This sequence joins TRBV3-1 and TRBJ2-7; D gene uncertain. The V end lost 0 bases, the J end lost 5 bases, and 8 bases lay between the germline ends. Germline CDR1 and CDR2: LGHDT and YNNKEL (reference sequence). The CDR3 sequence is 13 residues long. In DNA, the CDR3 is TGTGCCAGCAGCCAAGAAACGGATGACGAGCAGTACTTC. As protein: CASSQETDDEQYF.

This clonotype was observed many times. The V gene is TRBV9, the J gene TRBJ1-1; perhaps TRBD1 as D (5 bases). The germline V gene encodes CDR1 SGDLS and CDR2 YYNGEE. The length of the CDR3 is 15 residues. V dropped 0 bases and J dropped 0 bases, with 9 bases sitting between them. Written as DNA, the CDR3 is TGTGCCAGCAGCGTAGGGGACCGGCTGAACACTGAAGCTTTCTTT. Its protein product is CASSVGDRLNTEAFF. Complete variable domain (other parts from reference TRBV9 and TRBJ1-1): DSGVTQTPKHLITATGQRVTLRCSPRSGDLSVYWYQQSLDQGLQFLIQYYNGEERAKGNILERFSAQQFPDLHSELNLSSLELGDSALYFCASSVGDRLNTEAFFGQGTRLTVV.

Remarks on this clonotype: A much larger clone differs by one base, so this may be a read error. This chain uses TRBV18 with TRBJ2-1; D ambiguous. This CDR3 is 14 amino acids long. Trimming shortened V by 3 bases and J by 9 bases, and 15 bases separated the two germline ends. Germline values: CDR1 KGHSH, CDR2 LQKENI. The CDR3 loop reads CASSPLGSGSEQFF. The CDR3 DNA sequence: TGTGCCAGCTCACCGCTGGGATCTGGCAGTGAGCAGTTCTTC.

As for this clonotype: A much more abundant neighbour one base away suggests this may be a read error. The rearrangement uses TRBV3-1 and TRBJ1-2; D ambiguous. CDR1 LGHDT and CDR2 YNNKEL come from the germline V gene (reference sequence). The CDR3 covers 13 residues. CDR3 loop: CVSSQESSYGYTF. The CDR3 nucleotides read TGTGTCAGCAGCCAAGAGTCCAGCTATGGCTACACCTTC.

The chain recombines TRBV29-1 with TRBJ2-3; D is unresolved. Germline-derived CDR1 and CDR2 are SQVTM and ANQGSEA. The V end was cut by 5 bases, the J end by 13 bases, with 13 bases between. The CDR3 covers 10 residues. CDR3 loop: CSVRDKHEYF. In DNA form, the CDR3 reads TGCAGCGTTCGAGACAAGCACGAGTATTTT.

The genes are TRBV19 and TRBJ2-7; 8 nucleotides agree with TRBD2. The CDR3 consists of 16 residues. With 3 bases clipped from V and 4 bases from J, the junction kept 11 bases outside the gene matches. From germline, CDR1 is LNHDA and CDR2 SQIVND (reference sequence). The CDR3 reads CASSILGLASTYEQYF. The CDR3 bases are TGTGCCAGTAGTATTCTTGGACTAGCTTCGACTTACGAGCAGTACTTC.

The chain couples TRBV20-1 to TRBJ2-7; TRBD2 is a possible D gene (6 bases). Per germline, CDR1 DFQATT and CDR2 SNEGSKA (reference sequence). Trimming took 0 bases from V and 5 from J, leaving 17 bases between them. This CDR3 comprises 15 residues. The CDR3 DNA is TGCAGTGCTAGAGATAACCGGAGGGGAGGAAACGAGCAGTACTTC. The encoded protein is CSARDNRRGGNEQYF.

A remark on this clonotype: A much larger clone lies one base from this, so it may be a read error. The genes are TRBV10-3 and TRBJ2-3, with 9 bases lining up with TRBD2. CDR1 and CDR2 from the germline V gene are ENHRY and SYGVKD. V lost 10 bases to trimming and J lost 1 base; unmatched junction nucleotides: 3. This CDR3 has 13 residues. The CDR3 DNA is TGTGCCACCCAGCGGGAGGGCACAGATACGCAGTATTTT. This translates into CATQREGTDTQYF.

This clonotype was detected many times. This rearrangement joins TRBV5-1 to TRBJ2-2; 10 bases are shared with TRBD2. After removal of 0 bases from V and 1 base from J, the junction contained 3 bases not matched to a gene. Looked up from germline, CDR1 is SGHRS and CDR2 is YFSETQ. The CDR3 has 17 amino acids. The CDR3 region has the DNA TGCGCCAGCAGCTTGGGTGGGACTAGCGAGAACACCGGGGAGCTGTTTTTT. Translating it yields CASSLGGTSENTGELFF.

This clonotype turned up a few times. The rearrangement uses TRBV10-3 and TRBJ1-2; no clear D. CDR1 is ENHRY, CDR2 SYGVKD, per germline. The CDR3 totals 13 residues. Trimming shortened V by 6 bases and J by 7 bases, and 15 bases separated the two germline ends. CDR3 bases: TGTGCCATCAGCGCCCGGGAGGGCGGTGGCTACACCTTC. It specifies CAISAREGGGYTF.

CDR3 region: CSARDFRGETGELFF. The DNA of the CDR3 is TGCAGTGCTAGAGATTTTAGGGGTGAGACCGGGGAGCTGTTTTTT. The chain employs TRBV20-1 and TRBJ2-2; D possibly corresponds to TRBD1 (5 bases). The CDR3 runs 15 residues. The germline CDR1 and CDR2 sequences are DFQATT and SNEGSKA (reference sequence). The ends were cut back, 0 bases at V and 5 bases at J, with 13 bases in the middle.